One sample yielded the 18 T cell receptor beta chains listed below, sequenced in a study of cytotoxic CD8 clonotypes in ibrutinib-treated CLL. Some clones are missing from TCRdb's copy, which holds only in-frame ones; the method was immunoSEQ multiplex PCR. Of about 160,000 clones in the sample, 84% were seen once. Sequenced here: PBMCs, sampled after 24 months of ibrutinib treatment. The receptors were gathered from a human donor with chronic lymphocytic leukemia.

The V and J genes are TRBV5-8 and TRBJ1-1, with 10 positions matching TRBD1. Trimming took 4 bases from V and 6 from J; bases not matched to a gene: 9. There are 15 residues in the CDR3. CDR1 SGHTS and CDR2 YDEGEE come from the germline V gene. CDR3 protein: CASSLRGTGVPEAFF. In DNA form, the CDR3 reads TGTGCCAGCAGCCTCCGAGGGACAGGGGTCCCTGAAGCTTTCTTT.

The CDR3 region is CATSSGEWGDTQYF. The DNA of the CDR3 is TGTGCCACCAGCAGCGGAGAATGGGGAGATACGCAGTATTTT. The rearrangement uses TRBV15 and TRBJ2-3; D is unresolved. From germline, CDR1 is LNHNV and CDR2 YYDKDF (reference sequence). The CDR3 runs to 14 residues. Trimming took 3 bases from V and 5 from J, leaving 12 bases between them. The entire variable domain, with the rest obtained from reference TRBV15 and TRBJ2-3, is as follows: DAMVIQNPRYQVTQFGKPVTLSCSQTLNHNVMYWYQQKSSQAPKLLFHYYDKDFNNEADTPDNFQSRRPNTSFCFLDIRSPGLGDTAMYLCATSSGEWGDTQYFGPGTRLTVL.

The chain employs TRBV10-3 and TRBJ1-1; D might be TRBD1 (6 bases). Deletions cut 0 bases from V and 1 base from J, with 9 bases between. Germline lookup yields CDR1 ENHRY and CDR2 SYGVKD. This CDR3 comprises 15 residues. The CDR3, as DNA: TGTGCCATCAGTGAGTCGACAGGACCGAACACTGAAGCTTTCTTT. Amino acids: CAISESTGPNTEAFF.

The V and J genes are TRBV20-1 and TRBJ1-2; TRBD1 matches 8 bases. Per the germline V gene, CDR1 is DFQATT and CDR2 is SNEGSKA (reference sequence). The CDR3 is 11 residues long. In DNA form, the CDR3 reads TGCGGGGGGGGACAGGCCTATGGCTACACCTTC. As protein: CGGGQAYGYTF.

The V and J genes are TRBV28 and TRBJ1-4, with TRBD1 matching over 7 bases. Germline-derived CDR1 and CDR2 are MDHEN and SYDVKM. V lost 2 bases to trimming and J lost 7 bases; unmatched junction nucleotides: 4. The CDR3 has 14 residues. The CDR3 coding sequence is TGTGCCAGCAGTTTACAGGGGGGAGGTGAAAAACTGTTTTTT. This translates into CASSLQGGGEKLFF.

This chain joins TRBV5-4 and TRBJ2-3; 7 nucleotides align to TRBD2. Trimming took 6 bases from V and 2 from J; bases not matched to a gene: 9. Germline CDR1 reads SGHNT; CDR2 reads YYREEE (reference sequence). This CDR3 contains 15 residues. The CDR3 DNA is TGTGCCAGCACCCTTTCTCTAGCGGACACAGATACGCAGTATTTT. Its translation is CASTLSLADTDTQYF.

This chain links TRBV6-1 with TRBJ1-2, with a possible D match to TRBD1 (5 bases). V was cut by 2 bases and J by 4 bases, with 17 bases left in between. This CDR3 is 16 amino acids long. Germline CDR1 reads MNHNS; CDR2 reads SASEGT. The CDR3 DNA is TGTGCCAGCAGTGAACCGGGACGGGGCGTGGGCTATGGCTACACCTTC. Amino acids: CASSEPGRGVGYGYTF.

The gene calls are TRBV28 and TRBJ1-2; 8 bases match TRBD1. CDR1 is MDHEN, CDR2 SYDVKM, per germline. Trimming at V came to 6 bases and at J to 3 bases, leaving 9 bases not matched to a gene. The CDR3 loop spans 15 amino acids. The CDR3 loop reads CASRTGDRRDYGYTF. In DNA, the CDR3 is TGTGCCAGCAGGACGGGGGACAGGAGAGACTATGGCTACACCTTC.

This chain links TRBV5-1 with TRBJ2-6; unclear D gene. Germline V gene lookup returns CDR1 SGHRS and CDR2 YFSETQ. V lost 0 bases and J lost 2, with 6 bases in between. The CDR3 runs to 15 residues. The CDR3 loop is CASSLVPTGANVLTF. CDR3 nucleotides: TGCGCCAGCAGCTTGGTACCCACTGGGGCCAACGTCCTGACTTTC.

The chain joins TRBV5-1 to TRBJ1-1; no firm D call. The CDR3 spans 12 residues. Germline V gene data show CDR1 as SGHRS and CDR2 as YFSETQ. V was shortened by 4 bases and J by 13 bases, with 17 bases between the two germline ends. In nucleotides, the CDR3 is TGCGCCAGCAGCCATTCGGACGTCTTCCTTTTCTTT. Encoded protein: CASSHSDVFLFF. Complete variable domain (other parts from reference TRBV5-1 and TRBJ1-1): KAGVTQTPRYLIKTRGQQVTLSCSPISGHRSVSWYQQTPGQGLQFLFEYFSETQRNKGNFPGRFSGRQFSNSRSEMNVSTLELGDSALYLCASSHSDVFLFFGQGTRLTVV.

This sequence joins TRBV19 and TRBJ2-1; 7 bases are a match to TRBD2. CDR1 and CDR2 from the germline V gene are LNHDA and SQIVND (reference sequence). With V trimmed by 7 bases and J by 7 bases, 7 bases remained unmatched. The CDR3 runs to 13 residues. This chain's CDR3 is CASKSGTFNEQFF. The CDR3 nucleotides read TGTGCCAGTAAGAGCGGGACTTTTAATGAGCAGTTCTTC.

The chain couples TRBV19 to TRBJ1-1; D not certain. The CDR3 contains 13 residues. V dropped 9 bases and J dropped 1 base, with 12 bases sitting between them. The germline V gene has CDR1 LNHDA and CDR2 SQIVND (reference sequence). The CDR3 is CASRTRGNTEAFF. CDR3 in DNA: TGTGCCAGCCGGACCCGAGGGAACACTGAAGCTTTCTTT. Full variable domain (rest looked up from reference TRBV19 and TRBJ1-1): DGGITQSPKYLFRKEGQNVTLSCEQNLNHDAMYWYRQDPGQGLRLIYYSQIVNDFQKGDIAEGYSVSREKKESFPLTVTSAQKNPTAFYLCASRTRGNTEAFFGQGTRLTVV.

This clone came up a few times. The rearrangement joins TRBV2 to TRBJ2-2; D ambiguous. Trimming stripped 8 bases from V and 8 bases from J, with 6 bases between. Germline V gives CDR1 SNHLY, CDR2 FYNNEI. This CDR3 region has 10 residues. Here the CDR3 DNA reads TGTGCCAGCGTCGGGGGGGAGCTGTTTTTT. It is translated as CASVGGELFF.

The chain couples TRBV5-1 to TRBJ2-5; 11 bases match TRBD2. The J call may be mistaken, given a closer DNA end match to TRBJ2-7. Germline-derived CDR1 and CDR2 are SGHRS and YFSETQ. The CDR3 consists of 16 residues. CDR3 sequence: CASSPLVAGGPHEQYF. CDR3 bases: TGCGCCAGCAGCCCCCTCGTAGCGGGGGGGCCCCACGAGCAGTACTTC.

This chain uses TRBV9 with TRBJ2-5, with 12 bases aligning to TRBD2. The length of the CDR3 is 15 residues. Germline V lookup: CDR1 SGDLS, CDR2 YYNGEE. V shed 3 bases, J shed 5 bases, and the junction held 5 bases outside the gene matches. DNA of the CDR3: TGTGCCAGCAGCGCTAGCGGGGGGGCGAGGGAGACCCAGTACTTC. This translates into CASSASGGARETQYF. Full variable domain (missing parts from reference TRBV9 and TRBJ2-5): DSGVTQTPKHLITATGQRVTLRCSPRSGDLSVYWYQQSLDQGLQFLIQYYNGEERAKGNILERFSAQQFPDLHSELNLSSLELGDSALYFCASSASGGARETQYFGPGTRLLVL.

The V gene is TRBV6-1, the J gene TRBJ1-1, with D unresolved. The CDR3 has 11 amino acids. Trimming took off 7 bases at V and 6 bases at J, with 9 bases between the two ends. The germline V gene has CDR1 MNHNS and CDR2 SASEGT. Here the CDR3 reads CASMGRAEAFF. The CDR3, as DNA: TGTGCCAGCATGGGCCGCGCTGAAGCTTTCTTT.

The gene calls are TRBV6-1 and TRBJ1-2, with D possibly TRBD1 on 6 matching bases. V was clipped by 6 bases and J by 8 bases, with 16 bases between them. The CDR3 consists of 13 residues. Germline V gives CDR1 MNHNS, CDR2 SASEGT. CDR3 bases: TGTGCCAGCAGAGTGGACAGCGGGGGCGGCTACACCTTC. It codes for CASRVDSGGGYTF.

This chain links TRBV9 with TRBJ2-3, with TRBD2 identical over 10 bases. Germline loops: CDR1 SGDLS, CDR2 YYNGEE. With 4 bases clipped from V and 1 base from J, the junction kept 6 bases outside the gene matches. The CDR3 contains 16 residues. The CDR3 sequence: CASSPQAGGGTDTQYF. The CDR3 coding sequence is TGTGCCAGCAGCCCCCAAGCGGGAGGGGGCACAGATACGCAGTATTTT.